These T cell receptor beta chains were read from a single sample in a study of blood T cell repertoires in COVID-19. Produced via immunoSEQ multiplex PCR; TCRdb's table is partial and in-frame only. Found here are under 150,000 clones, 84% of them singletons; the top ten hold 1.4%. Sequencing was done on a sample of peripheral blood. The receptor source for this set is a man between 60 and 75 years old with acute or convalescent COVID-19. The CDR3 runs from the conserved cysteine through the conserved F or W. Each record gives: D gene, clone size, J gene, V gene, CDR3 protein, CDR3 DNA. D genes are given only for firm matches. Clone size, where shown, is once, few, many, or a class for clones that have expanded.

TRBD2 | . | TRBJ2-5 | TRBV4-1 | CASSQEDGGARETQYF | TGCGCCAGCAGCCAAGAAGACGGGGGGGCCCGAGAGACCCAGTACTTC
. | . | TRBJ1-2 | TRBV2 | CASSTSRWHGYTF | TGTGCCAGCAGTACTTCCAGGTGGCATGGCTACACCTTC
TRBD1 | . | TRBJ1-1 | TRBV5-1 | CASSLGLQGVKYTEAFF | TGCGCCAGCAGCTTGGGGTTACAGGGGGTAAAGTACACTGAAGCTTTCTTT
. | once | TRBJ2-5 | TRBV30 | CAWKVTGLQTQYF | TGTGCCTGGAAAGTCACGGGTTTGCAGACCCAGTACTTC
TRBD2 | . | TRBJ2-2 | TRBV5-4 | CASSLLAGGRNTGELFF | TGTGCCAGCAGCTTATTAGCGGGGGGAAGGAACACCGGGGAGCTGTTTTTT
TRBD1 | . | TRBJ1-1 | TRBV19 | CASSLGQGIMNTEAFF | TGTGCCAGTAGTTTAGGACAGGGAATAATGAACACTGAAGCTTTCTTT
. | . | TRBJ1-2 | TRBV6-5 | CASSTGTQNYGYTF | TGTGCCAGCAGTACCGGGACACAGAATTATGGCTACACCTTC
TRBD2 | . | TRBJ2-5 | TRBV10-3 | CATRLAGDAETQYF | TGTGCCACAAGACTAGCGGGAGACGCAGAGACCCAGTACTTC
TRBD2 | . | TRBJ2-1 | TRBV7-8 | CASSQAGGPGLAGYNEQFF | TGTGCCAGCAGCCAAGCTGGGGGGCCCGGACTAGCGGGGTACAATGAGCAGTTCTTC
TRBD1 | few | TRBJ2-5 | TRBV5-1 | CASSLPTGAGQETQYF | TGCGCCAGCAGCTTGCCGACAGGGGCAGGTCAAGAGACCCAGTACTTC
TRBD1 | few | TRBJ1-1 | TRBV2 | CASRAGTGVTTEAFF | TGTGCCAGCAGGGCCGGGACAGGGGTTACCACTGAAGCTTTCTTT
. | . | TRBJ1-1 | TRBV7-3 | CASSLTGKGTEAFF | TGTGCCAGCAGCTTAACCGGGAAGGGTACTGAAGCTTTCTTT
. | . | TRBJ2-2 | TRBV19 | CATSRSGLNTGELFF | TGTGCCACTAGCCGGTCGGGACTTAACACCGGGGAGCTGTTTTTT
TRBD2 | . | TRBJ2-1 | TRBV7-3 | CASSLQAGGPNEQFF | TGTGCCAGCAGCCTCCAAGCGGGAGGGCCAAATGAGCAGTTCTTC
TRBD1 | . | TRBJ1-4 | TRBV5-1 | CASSPPGQGNEKLFF | TGCGCCAGCAGCCCCCCGGGACAGGGGAATGAAAAACTGTTTTTT
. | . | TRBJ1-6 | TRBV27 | CASSLRGSFYNSPLHF | TGTGCCAGCAGTTTACGAGGTTCCTTCTATAATTCACCCCTCCACTTT
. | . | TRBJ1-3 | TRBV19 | CASASDFSGNTIYF | TGTGCCAGTGCATCAGATTTCTCTGGAAACACCATATATTTT
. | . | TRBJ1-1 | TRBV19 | CASCPGWTAPKNTEAFF | TGTGCCAGTTGTCCGGGTTGGACAGCCCCAAAGAACACTGAAGCTTTCTTT
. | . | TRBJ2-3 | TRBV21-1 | CASSKKQTGQITDTQYF | TGTGCCAGCAGCAAAAAGCAGACAGGGCAGATCACAGATACGCAGTATTTT
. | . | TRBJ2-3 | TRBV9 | CASSSSELSAQYF | TGTGCCAGCAGCTCTAGCGAGCTGTCGGCGCAGTATTTT
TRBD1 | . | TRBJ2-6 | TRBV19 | CASSQQGARANVLTF | TGTGCCAGTAGTCAACAGGGGGCTAGGGCCAACGTCCTGACTTTC
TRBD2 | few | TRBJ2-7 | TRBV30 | CAWSSSGRATKYF | TGTGCCTGGAGTAGTAGCGGGAGGGCCACGAAGTACTTC
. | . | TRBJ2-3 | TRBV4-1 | CASSQNPSVGDTQYF | TGCGCCAGCAGCCAAAATCCTAGCGTGGGAGATACGCAGTATTTT
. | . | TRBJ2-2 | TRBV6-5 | CASSQASPTGELFF | TGTGCCAGCAGCCAGGCTAGCCCAACCGGGGAGCTGTTTTTT
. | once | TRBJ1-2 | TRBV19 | CASSPSGVGGYTF | TGTGCCAGTAGCCCGTCCGGGGTCGGCGGCTACACCTTC
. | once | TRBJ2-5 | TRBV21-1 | CASSACHRGQGETQYF | TGTGCCAGCAGCGCCTGCCACAGGGGGCAAGGGGAGACCCAGTACTTC
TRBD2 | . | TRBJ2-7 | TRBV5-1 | CASSLLAGGAYEQYF | TGCGCCAGCAGCCTACTAGCGGGGGGCGCCTACGAGCAGTACTTC
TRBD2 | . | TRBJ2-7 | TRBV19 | CATTRGTSGSYEQYF | TGTGCCACAACCCGTGGGACTAGCGGCAGCTACGAGCAGTACTTC
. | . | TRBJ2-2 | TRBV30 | CAWSVSHYRGRAAGELFF | TGTGCCTGGAGTGTATCCCACTATCGTGGCAGGGCGGCCGGGGAGCTGTTTTTT
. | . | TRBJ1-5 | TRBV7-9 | CASARGGLSNQPQHF | TGTGCCAGTGCTCGGGGGGGATTAAGCAATCAGCCCCAGCATTTT
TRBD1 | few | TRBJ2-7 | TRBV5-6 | CASRGVDRAEQYF | TGTGCCAGCAGGGGGGTGGACAGGGCTGAGCAGTACTTC
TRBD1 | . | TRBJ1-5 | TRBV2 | CASRNRGPETDQPQHF | TGTGCCAGCAGAAACAGGGGGCCGGAAACGGATCAGCCCCAGCATTTT
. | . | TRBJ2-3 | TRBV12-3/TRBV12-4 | CASKRDSTDTQYF | TGTGCCAGCAAGAGGGACTCCACAGATACGCAGTATTTT